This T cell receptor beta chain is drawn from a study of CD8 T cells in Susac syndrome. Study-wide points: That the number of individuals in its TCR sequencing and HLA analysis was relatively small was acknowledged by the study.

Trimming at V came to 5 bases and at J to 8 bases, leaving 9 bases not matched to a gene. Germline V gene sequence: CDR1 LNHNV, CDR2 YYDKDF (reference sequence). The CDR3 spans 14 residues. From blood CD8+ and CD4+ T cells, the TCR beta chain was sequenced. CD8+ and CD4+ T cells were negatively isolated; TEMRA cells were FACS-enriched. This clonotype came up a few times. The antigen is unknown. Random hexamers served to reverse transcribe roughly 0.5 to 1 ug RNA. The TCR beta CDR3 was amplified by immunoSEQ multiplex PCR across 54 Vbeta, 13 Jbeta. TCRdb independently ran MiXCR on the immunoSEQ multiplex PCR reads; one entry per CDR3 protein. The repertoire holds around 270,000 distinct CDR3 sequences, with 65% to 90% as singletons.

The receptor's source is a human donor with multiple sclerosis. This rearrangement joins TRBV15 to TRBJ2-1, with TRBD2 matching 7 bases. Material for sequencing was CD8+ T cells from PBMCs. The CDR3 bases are TGTGCCACCAGCGCTGGCGGGAGTATGTATGAGCAGTTCTTC. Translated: CATSAGGSMYEQFF.